One sample yielded the 27 T cell receptor beta chains listed below, sequenced in a study of shared clonotypes between healthy human individuals. Only in-frame clones appear in the TCRdb table, and some are missing; sequencing was by immunoSEQ multiplex PCR. The sample carries roughly 2.4 million clones, about 94% recorded once. What was sequenced was naive CD4+ T cells sorted from blood. As for subset: CD45RA+ positively selected. The receptors come from a man aged 18 to 30 in good health.

The rearrangement uses TRBV18 and TRBJ2-1, with 9 bases lining up with TRBD2. J was trimmed by 5 bases and V by 3 bases; bases with no gene match: 5. The CDR3 has 15 residues. The germline V gene encodes CDR1 KGHSH and CDR2 LQKENI. CDR3 region: CASSPLASGNNEQFF. The CDR3 nucleotides read TGTGCCAGCTCACCCCTGGCTAGCGGGAACAATGAGCAGTTCTTC. Full variable domain (remainder filled in from reference TRBV18 and TRBJ2-1): NAGVMQNPRHLVRRRGQEARLRCSPMKGHSHVYWYRQLPEEGLKFMVYLQKENIIDESGMPKERFSAEFPKEGPSILRIQQVVRGDSAAYFCASSPLASGNNEQFFGPGTRLTVL.

This clone was observed once. The chain uses TRBV2 and TRBJ2-1; D unclear. Germline V gene sequence: CDR1 SNHLY, CDR2 FYNNEI. V dropped 8 bases and J dropped 7 bases, with 6 bases sitting between them. The CDR3 loop spans 10 amino acids. The CDR3: CASGVNEQFF. The CDR3 DNA reads TGTGCCAGCGGTGTTAATGAGCAGTTCTTC. The whole variable domain, filled in from reference TRBV2 and TRBJ2-1, reads EPEVTQTPSHQVTQMGQEVILRCVPISNHLYFYWYRQILGQKVEFLVSFYNNEISEKSEIFDDQFSVERPDGSNFTLKIRSTKLEDSAMYFCASGVNEQFFGPGTRLTVL.

The chain combines TRBV5-1 with TRBJ1-6; 8 bases match TRBD1. The V segment lost 2 bases and the J segment 0 bases; nucleotides outside the gene matches: 22. The germline V gene has CDR1 SGHRS and CDR2 YFSETQ. This CDR3 has 23 amino acids. The CDR3 nucleotides are TGCGCCAGCAGCTTCCGGGGACAGGATCGAAGCTTACCCTCGAGCTCCTATAATTCACCCCTCCACTTT. As protein: CASSFRGQDRSLPSSSYNSPLHF. Using reference TRBV5-1 and TRBJ1-6 for the parts outside the CDR3, the full variable domain is KAGVTQTPRYLIKTRGQQVTLSCSPISGHRSVSWYQQTPGQGLQFLFEYFSETQRNKGNFPGRFSGRQFSNSRSEMNVSTLELGDSALYLCASSFRGQDRSLPSSSYNSPLHFGNGTRLTVT.

The chain is built from TRBV28 and TRBJ2-1; 11 nucleotides agree with TRBD1. The V and J ends lost 5 bases and 9 bases, in that order; junction bases with no gene match: 15. CDR3 length equals 17 residues. Germline V lookup: CDR1 MDHEN, CDR2 SYDVKM. The CDR3 region has the DNA TGTGCCAGCAGTCGAATGAGAGGGACAGGGGGAATTTTTGAGCAGTTCTTC. This gives the protein CASSRMRGTGGIFEQFF.

V gene TRBV7-9 combines with J gene TRBJ1-3, with D hard to call. Trimming shortened V by 3 bases and J by 3 bases, and 6 bases separated the two germline ends. Germline V gene lookup returns CDR1 SEHNR and CDR2 FQNEAQ (reference sequence). The CDR3 is 13 amino acids. As DNA, the CDR3 is TGTGCCAGCAGCTTTGGGGTTGGAAACACCATATATTTT. Protein: CASSFGVGNTIYF.

As concerns this clone: Other DNA sequences in this specimen translate into the identical CDR3. The V and J genes are TRBV11-2 and TRBJ1-6; 7 bases match TRBD1. The CDR3 spans 14 residues. The germline V gene encodes CDR1 SGHAT and CDR2 FQNNGV. Germline trimming cut 3 bases from V and 5 bases from J; bases unmatched to any gene: 1. The CDR3 coding sequence is TGTGCCAGCAGCTTGGGGACAGATAATTCACCCCTCCACTTT. Translation: CASSLGTDNSPLHF. Together with reference TRBV11-2 and TRBJ1-6, the CDR3 gives the full variable domain: EAGVAQSPRYKIIEKRQSVAFWCNPISGHATLYWYQQILGQGPKLLIQFQNNGVVDDSQLPKDRFSAERLKGVDSTLKIQPAKLEDSAVYLCASSLGTDNSPLHFGNGTRLTVT.

V usage is TRBV5-8 and J usage is TRBJ1-2, with D unresolved. Germline V gene sequence: CDR1 SGHTS, CDR2 YDEGEE. CDR3 size: 14 residues. Trimming removed 4 bases from V and 1 base from J, with 11 bases in between. The CDR3 spells CASSPRMLNYGYTF. The CDR3 DNA follows: TGTGCCAGCAGCCCCAGGATGCTTAACTATGGCTACACCTTC.

V and J are TRBV6-5 and TRBJ2-5, with D hard to call. CDR1 is MNHEY, CDR2 SVGAGI, per germline. The V end was cut by 2 bases, the J end by 1 base, with 8 bases between. This CDR3 comprises 14 residues. As DNA, the CDR3 is TGTGCCAGCAGTTACACGGATCTCCAAGAGACCCAGTACTTC. Translation gives CASSYTDLQETQYF.

About this clone: Other DNA sequences from this sample encode an identical CDR3 as well. J is TRBJ2-3 and V is TRBV7-2, with D unclear. The V gene's germline CDR1 is SGHTA and CDR2 FQGNSA. The V end was cut by 4 bases, the J end by 6 bases, with 11 bases between. The CDR3 spans 13 residues. The CDR3 DNA sequence: TGTGCCAGCAGCTCTTCTAGATCCGATACGCAGTATTTT. It is translated as CASSSSRSDTQYF.

The rearrangement uses TRBV5-1 and TRBJ1-1; TRBD1 matches at 7 bases. The CDR3 covers 16 residues. From germline, CDR1 is SGHRS and CDR2 YFSETQ. Trimming cost V 4 bases and J 3 bases; bases outside gene matches: 12. CDR3: CASSRRSGGMHTEAFF. The CDR3 bases are TGCGCCAGCAGCCGGCGTTCAGGGGGGATGCACACTGAAGCTTTCTTT.

The V and J genes are TRBV5-1 and TRBJ1-1, with 9 bases aligning to TRBD1. Germline-derived CDR1 and CDR2 are SGHRS and YFSETQ. The V and J ends lost 4 bases and 1 base, in that order; junction bases with no gene match: 5. This CDR3 contains 15 residues. In DNA, the CDR3 is TGCGCCAGCAGCCGGGACAGGGTGGAGAACACTGAAGCTTTCTTT. It codes for CASSRDRVENTEAFF.

This sequence joins TRBV12-2 and TRBJ2-5. TRBV12-2 is annotated as a pseudogene. The CDR3 consists of 15 residues. CDR3 sequence: CASRLGVSAYETQYF. The CDR3 bases are TGTGCAAGTCGCTTAGGAGTCTCGGCCTACGAGACCCAGTACTTC.

The chain joins TRBV2 to TRBJ1-4; D possibly corresponds to TRBD1 (6 bases). CDR1 and CDR2 (germline): SNHLY, FYNNEI. The CDR3 covers 16 residues. Trimming left V 2 bases short and J 8 bases short, with 18 bases between. CDR3 nucleotides: TGTGCCAGCAGTGAAATGGGTGCAGGGGCCTCGGAAAAACTGTTTTTT. Amino acid sequence: CASSEMGAGASEKLFF. The entire variable domain, with the rest obtained from reference TRBV2 and TRBJ1-4, is as follows: EPEVTQTPSHQVTQMGQEVILRCVPISNHLYFYWYRQILGQKVEFLVSFYNNEISEKSEIFDDQFSVERPDGSNFTLKIRSTKLEDSAMYFCASSEMGAGASEKLFFGSGTQLSVL.

The genes are TRBV25-1 and TRBJ1-4; no definite D call. Germline CDR1 MGHDK, CDR2 SYGVNS. V lost 2 bases and J lost 5, with 15 bases in between. This CDR3 region has 16 residues. The chain's CDR3 is CASSEGRATRNEKLFF. The CDR3 region has the DNA TGTGCCAGCAGTGAAGGTCGGGCTACTCGGAATGAAAAACTGTTTTTT.

The J gene is TRBJ2-1, the V gene TRBV7-9, with 14 bases lining up with TRBD2. Germline V lookup: CDR1 SEHNR, CDR2 FQNEAQ (reference sequence). V dropped 3 bases and J dropped 7; count of bases not matched to a gene: 5. The CDR3 runs to 16 residues. The CDR3, as DNA: TGTGCCAGCAGCTTCACCGGGACTAGCGGGGGAAATGAGCAGTTCTTC. Its protein is CASSFTGTSGGNEQFF.

The rearrangement links TRBV7-2 to TRBJ2-2, with TRBD2 matching 7 bases. Germline V lookup: CDR1 SGHTA, CDR2 FQGNSA. The CDR3 runs to 16 residues. V trimming: 2 bases; J trimming: 6 bases; junction bases outside the gene matches: 9. The CDR3 is CASSLRLATKAGELFF. The CDR3 DNA sequence: TGTGCCAGCAGCTTACGACTAGCTACGAAAGCCGGGGAGCTGTTTTTT.

Of note for this clone: Other DNA sequences in the same sample also yield this CDR3. This chain links TRBV10-3 with TRBJ2-7, with D hard to call. Germline CDR1 reads ENHRY; CDR2 reads SYGVKD. Trimming took 0 bases from V and 0 from J, leaving 9 bases between them. CDR3 size: 15 residues. This CDR3 is CAISESSVSSYEQYF. The CDR3 bases are TGTGCCATCAGTGAGTCAAGCGTCAGCTCCTACGAGCAGTACTTC.

The chain uses TRBV4-2 and TRBJ2-5; 13 bases agree with TRBD2. The ends lost 3 bases at V and 3 bases at J; junction bases unmatched: 1. CDR1 and CDR2 (germline): LGHNA, YNFKEQ. This CDR3 has 15 amino acids. As DNA, the CDR3 is TGTGCCAGCAGCCACGGACTAGCGGGGGAAGAGACCCAGTACTTC. This encodes CASSHGLAGEETQYF.

As regards this clone: Different DNA sequences within this sample yield the same CDR3. The chain joins TRBV10-1 to TRBJ2-3; perhaps TRBD2 as D (5 bases). The V end lost 0 bases, the J end lost 3 bases, and 13 bases lay between the germline ends. The germline V gene has CDR1 WNHNN and CDR2 SYGVQD (reference sequence). The CDR3 is 16 residues long. In DNA, the CDR3 is TGCGCCAGCAGTGAGTCAAGCGGTTCAGGTACAGATACGCAGTATTTT. Translation gives CASSESSGSGTDTQYF.

Turning to this clone: This specimen includes other DNA sequences encoding the same CDR3. The chain joins TRBV2 to TRBJ2-7, with 7 bases matching TRBD1. With V trimmed by 4 bases and J by 0 bases, 3 bases remained unmatched. The length of the CDR3 is 14 residues. Germline CDR1 reads SNHLY; CDR2 reads FYNNEI. The CDR3 DNA reads as TGTGCCAGCAGTGTTGACAGGGCCTCCTACGAGCAGTACTTC. As protein: CASSVDRASYEQYF.

The chain uses TRBV2 and TRBJ1-5; D gene uncertain. Trimming removed 6 bases at V and 7 bases at J, with 13 bases between. Germline-derived CDR1 and CDR2 are SNHLY and FYNNEI. The CDR3 covers 13 residues. CDR3 coding DNA: TGTGCCAGCAGCCCGGGGTTCCCCCAGCCCCAGCATTTT. Amino acids: CASSPGFPQPQHF.

As regards this clone: Other DNA variants within this sample encode the same CDR3. This chain joins TRBV11-2 and TRBJ2-3; D gene unclear. There are 13 residues in the CDR3. V gave up 0 bases and J gave up 5 bases, with 6 bases separating them. Germline loops: CDR1 SGHAT, CDR2 FQNNGV. The CDR3 region is CASSLDRLDTQYF. CDR3 DNA sequence: TGTGCCAGCAGCTTAGATCGGTTAGATACGCAGTATTTT. Variable domain in full (rest from reference TRBV11-2 and TRBJ2-3): EAGVAQSPRYKIIEKRQSVAFWCNPISGHATLYWYQQILGQGPKLLIQFQNNGVVDDSQLPKDRFSAERLKGVDSTLKIQPAKLEDSAVYLCASSLDRLDTQYFGPGTRLTVL.

This rearrangement joins TRBV2 to TRBJ2-2, with D perhaps TRBD1 (5 bases). V lost 7 bases, J lost 6 bases, and 15 bases lay in between. The germline gives CDR1 SNHLY, CDR2 FYNNEI. The CDR3 spans 14 residues. Written as DNA, the CDR3 is TGTGCCAGCATAGGGGCTTTAGTCGCCGGGGAGCTGTTTTTT. This gives the protein CASIGALVAGELFF. Based on the CDR3 plus reference TRBV2 and TRBJ2-2, the full variable domain is EPEVTQTPSHQVTQMGQEVILRCVPISNHLYFYWYRQILGQKVEFLVSFYNNEISEKSEIFDDQFSVERPDGSNFTLKIRSTKLEDSAMYFCASIGALVAGELFFGEGSRLTVL.

This chain links TRBV6-5 with TRBJ2-7; 12 bases are shared with TRBD2. Germline assignment: CDR1 MNHEY and CDR2 SVGAGI. The CDR3 has 15 residues. Trimming at V came to 4 bases and at J to 7 bases, leaving 8 bases not matched to a gene. The CDR3 DNA sequence: TGTGCCAGCAGTTCTAGGACTAGCGGGGCGGCGGAGCAGTACTTC. Amino acids: CASSSRTSGAAEQYF.

J is TRBJ2-7 and V is TRBV10-3, with 11 bases aligning to TRBD2. CDR1 is ENHRY and CDR2 is SYGVKD in the germline V gene. The CDR3 runs 14 residues. V gave up 6 bases and J gave up 8 bases; unmatched junction bases: 9. The CDR3 loop reads CAIRPGLAEQQQYF. CDR3 nucleotides: TGTGCCATCAGACCGGGACTAGCGGAACAGCAGCAGTACTTC.

V usage is TRBV7-6 and J usage is TRBJ2-7, with 8 bases aligning to TRBD1. CDR1 and CDR2 (germline): SGHVS, FNYEAQ. The CDR3 spans 15 residues. The V segment lost 5 bases and the J segment 7 bases; nucleotides outside the gene matches: 13. CDR3 in amino acids: CASSPSGQGVGEQYF. DNA of the CDR3: TGTGCCAGCAGCCCCTCCGGACAGGGCGTGGGGGAGCAGTACTTC.

This clone occurred once. V and J are TRBV2 and TRBJ2-2, with 13 bases lining up with TRBD2. Looked up from germline, CDR1 is SNHLY and CDR2 is FYNNEI. The V gene end was trimmed by 6 bases and the J gene end by 6 bases; junction bases not matched to a gene: 4. The CDR3 totals 15 residues. CDR3 residues: CASRRTSGSPGELFF. The CDR3, as DNA: TGTGCCAGCAGAAGGACTAGCGGGAGTCCCGGGGAGCTGTTTTTT.